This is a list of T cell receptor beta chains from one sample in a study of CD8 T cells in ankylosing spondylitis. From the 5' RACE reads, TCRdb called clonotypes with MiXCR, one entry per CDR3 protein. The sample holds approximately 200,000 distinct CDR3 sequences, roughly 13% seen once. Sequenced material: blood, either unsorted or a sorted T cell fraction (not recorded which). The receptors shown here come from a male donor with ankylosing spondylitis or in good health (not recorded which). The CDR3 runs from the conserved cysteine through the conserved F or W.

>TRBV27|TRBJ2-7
CASSWTSGGYEQYF
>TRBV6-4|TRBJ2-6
CASSGGSSGANVLTF
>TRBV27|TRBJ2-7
CASSSQQGYEQYF
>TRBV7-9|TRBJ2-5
CASSPRDSRGETQYF
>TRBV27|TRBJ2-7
CASSIHGLYEQYF
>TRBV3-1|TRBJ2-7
CASSQVMVAGVHEQYF
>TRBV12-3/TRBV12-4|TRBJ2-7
CASSLAGLTYEQYF
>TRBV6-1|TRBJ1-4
CASSPGPPYEKLFF
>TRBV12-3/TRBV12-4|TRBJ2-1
CASSPTSGRAGGNEQFF
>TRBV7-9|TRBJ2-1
CASSLRTGLGGTTEQFF
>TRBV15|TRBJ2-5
CATSRDGEETQYF
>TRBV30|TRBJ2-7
CAWSVGRVYEQYF
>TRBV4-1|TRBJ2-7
CASSQFFRDKNEQYF
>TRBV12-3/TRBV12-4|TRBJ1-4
CASSPGPRNEKLFF
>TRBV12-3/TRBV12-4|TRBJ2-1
CASSFLHLGGNEQFF
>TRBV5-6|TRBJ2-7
CASSQRDFPLSPYEQYF
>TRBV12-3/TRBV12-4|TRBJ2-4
CASSSIPLTVAKNIQYF
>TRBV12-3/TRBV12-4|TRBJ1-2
CASSFSTVNYGYTF
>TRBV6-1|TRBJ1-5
CASSGAVQHF
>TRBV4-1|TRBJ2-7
CASSPGARSYEQYF
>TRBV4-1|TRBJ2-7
CASSHPRGYEQYF
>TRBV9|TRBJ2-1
CASSPPRASYNEQFF
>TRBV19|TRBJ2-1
CASSISRANEQFF
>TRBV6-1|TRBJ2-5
CASTRVVDPRETQYF
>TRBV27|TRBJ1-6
CASSLWEGGHNSPLHF
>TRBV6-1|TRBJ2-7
CASAPGRSYEQYF
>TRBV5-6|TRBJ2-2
CASSRAGPTGELSF
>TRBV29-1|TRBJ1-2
CSVEGVYGYTF
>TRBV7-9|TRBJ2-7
CASSSVPGPSYYEQYF
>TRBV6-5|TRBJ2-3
CASSYGRLAGGTDTQYF
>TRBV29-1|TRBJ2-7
CSVDGQGAGGYEQYF
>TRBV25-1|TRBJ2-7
CASSESTQGRDEQYF
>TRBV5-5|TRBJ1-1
CASSWVDGLEAFF
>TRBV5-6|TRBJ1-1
CASSLSSGTGALRDTEAFF
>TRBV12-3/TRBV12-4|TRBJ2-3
CASSPTGSTDTQYF
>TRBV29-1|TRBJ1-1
CSDRVDGAFF
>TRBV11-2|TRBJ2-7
CASSLLVWAYEQYF
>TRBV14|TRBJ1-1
CASSQDVKEVPGQQVLIGTEAFF
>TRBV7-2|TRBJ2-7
CASSYYQAYEQYF
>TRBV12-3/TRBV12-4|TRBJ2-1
CASSRSEGRVGEQFF
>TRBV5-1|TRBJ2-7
CASSLPGDYEQYF
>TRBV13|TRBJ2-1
CASSDSIVSLTSSYNEQFF
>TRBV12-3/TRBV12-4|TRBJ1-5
CASSKGGGLNQPQHF
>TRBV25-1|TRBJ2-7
CANPRTRSSYEQYF
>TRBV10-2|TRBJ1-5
CASSAGESEPQHF
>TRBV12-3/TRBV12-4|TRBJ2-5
CASKPGLQETQYF
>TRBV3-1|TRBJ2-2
CASSQLRTNTGELFF
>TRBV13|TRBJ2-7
CASRLAGVYEQYF
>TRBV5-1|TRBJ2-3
CASSLTAGTTDTQYF
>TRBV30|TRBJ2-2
CAWNPQGFRELFF
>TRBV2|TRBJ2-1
CASVELAGDNEQFF
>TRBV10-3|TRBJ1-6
CAIRPEGDYNSPLHF
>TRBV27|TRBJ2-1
CASSLGAGGGSEQFF
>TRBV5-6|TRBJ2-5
CASSLWGLWGQETQYF
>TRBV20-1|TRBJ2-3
CSAMDRQGDTQYF
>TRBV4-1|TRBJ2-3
CASSLRGGTSSDTQYF
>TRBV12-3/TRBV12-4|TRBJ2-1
CASSVRTDRFSYNEQFF
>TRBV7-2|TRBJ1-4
CASSLGEGKKLFF